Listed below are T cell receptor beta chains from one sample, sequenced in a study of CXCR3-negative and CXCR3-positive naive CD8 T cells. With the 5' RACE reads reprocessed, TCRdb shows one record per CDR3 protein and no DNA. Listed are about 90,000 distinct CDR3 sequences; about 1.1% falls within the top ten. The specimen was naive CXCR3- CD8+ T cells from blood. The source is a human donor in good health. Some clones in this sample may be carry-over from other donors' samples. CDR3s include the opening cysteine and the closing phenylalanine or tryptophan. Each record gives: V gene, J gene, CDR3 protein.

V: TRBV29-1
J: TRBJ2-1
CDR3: CSVEAGGSYNEQFF

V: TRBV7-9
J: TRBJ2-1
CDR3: CASSPHVGLSYNEQFF

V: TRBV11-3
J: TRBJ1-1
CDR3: CASRSVTDAFF

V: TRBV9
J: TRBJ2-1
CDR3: CASSGTSGEQFF

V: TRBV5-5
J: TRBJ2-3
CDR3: CASSLTGGDTQYF

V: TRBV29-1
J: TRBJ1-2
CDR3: CSVGDYRDSNHLYGYTF

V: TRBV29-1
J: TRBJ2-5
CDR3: CSVHRVETQYF

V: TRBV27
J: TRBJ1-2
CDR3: CASSLGTARDYGYTF

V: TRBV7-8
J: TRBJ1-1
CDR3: CASSFLPTGMNTEAFF

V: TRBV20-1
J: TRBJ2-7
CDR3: CSARDVRYERAEQYF

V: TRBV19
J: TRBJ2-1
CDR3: CASSPSDGSYNEQFF

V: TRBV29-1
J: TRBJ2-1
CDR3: CSVEDIYNEQFF